This T cell receptor beta chain was found in a study of T-cell memory formation after mild COVID-19. About this clonotype itself: Its antigen is not identified.

The CDR3 loop spans 13 amino acids. V was shortened by 4 bases and J by 4 bases, with 10 bases between the two germline ends. The germline CDR1 and CDR2 sequences are MNHEY and SVGEGT. Findings of the study overall: CD4/CD8 balance characterized clones contracting day 15 to 85, and CD4+ skew characterized later expanders. Mainly in CM and EM were contracting CD4+ clones; CD8+ were in EMRA.

Constant-segment-primed 5'RACE gave TCR alpha and TCR beta cDNA libraries with sample barcodes and UMIs. A single record per CDR3 protein comes from TCRdb applying MiXCR to the 5' RACE reads. The sample records about 310,000 distinct CDR3 sequences, roughly 19% being singletons. This TCR came from a man between 18 and 29 years old who had mild COVID-19 (a few samples of this study predate the infection). Cell type and time point are not known. Sequenced: PBMCs or a T cell subset sorted from them (not recorded which). The J gene is TRBJ1-1, the V gene TRBV6-2 or TRBV6-3; TRBD1 is a possible D gene (6 bases). CDR3 loop: CASSWTASTEAFF. The CDR3 DNA reads TGTGCCAGCAGTTGGACAGCGAGCACTGAAGCTTTCTTT.